A selection of T cell receptor beta chains follows, all from one sample in a study of T cell responses to AZD1222 COVID-19 vaccine. Profiling relied on immunoSEQ multiplex PCR, and the TCRdb table lists in-frame clones only, not all of them. The sample contains 200,000 to 300,000 clones, approximately 93% of which appear only once. The sample was peripheral blood, taken on day 0 of AZD1222 vaccination. The receptors come from an adult in good health. CDR3s include the opening cysteine and the closing phenylalanine or tryptophan.

V,length,CDR3
TRBV21-1,16,CASSKGRGRGYTEAFF
TRBV9,17,CASSVVGAASSGNTIYF
TRBV29-1,15,CSVSLGGRAYNEQFF
TRBV13,12,CASSQSSYEQYF
TRBV14,16,CASSQVVGAAYNEQFF
TRBV11-2,17,CASSLDRTSGSYNEQFF
TRBV5-1,14,CASSLAQQGYGYTF
TRBV28,14,CASTVGGATYEQYF
TRBV5-1,14,CASSQDRDSYEQYF
TRBV5-1,14,CASSLQGASYEQYF
TRBV6-2/TRBV6-3,15,CASSYSIGSTDTQYF
TRBV10-3,13,CAISPGLSNEQFF
TRBV6-5,14,CASRTAEGNTEAFF
TRBV9,13,CASSVLMSSPLHF
TRBV10-3,14,CAISESGLNTEAFF
TRBV30,13,CAWSVGLTYEQYF
TRBV19,17,CASSIRRTGIPTDTQYF
TRBV7-9,17,CASSLGSGLQGPYEQYF
TRBV2,15,CASSLGGWAQDTQYF
TRBV4-2,16,CASSQEGTSTNNEQFF
TRBV3-1/TRBV3-2,12,CASSRASWEQFF
TRBV19,11,CASSIVYEQYF